These 29 T cell receptor beta chains were sequenced from one sample in a study of tumor-infiltrating lymphocytes in primary liver carcinoma. RNA isolated from unsorted whole blood supplied the blood RNA, with germline DNA also extracted. Using a constant-region primer together with ProtoScript II reverse transcriptase, TCR beta cDNA was made from approximately 0.55 ug of total RNA. What produced the TCR beta libraries was three nested multiplex PCR rounds using slightly modified ARM-PCR. The first two PCR rounds used TRBV1-TRBV30 primers with a Cbeta primer, around 10 cycles each. From the multiplex PCR reads, TCRdb called clonotypes with MiXCR, one entry per CDR3 protein. The sample carries about 200,000 distinct CDR3 sequences, about 61% recorded once. Material: peripheral blood. The receptor source for this set is a woman aged 55-69 years with primary liver carcinoma and hepatitis B virus infection.

In regard to this clonotype: One base away lies a much larger clone, so this may be a sequencing read error. The chain employs TRBV4-2 and TRBJ2-1, with D perhaps matching TRBD1 (6 bases). The CDR3 sequence is 16 residues long. Germline CDR1 reads LGHNA; CDR2 reads YNFKEQ. CDR3 sequence (DNA): TGTGCCAGCAGCCAACGCGGACAGAGCTCCTACAATGAGCGGTTCTTC. Translation: CASSQRGQSSYNERFF.

Turning to this clonotype: A read error may be the cause here, since a much bigger clone is one base away. This chain connects TRBV6-5 to TRBJ1-6; no clear D. Trimming cost V 5 bases and J 6 bases, with 14 bases left between them. The CDR3 extends over 15 amino acids. Germline-derived CDR1 and CDR2 are MNHEY and SVGAGI. The CDR3, as DNA: TGTGCCAGCAGTCTCCGGGTAGCCCTTAATTCACCCCTCCACTTT. Its translation: CASSLRVALNSPLHF.

On this clonotype itself: One base away lies a much larger clone, so this may be a sequencing read error. The chain links TRBV6-6 to TRBJ2-2, with 11 bases that match TRBD2. Germline values: CDR1 MNHNY, CDR2 SVGAGI (reference sequence). The CDR3 loop spans 15 amino acids. The CDR3 reads CASSRLAGNTGELSF. In nucleotides, the CDR3 is TGTGCCAGCAGTCGACTAGCGGGGAACACCGGGGAGCTGTCTTTT.

Note on this clonotype: At one end, the junction sequence differs from germline, possibly due to a read error. The genes are TRBV11-3 and TRBJ2-3, with 9 bases aligning to TRBD1. Germline V gene sequence: CDR1 SGHNT, CDR2 YENEEA. This CDR3 is built from 14 residues. In DNA, the CDR3 is TGTACCAGCTTCGGGACAGGGTTCACAGATACGCAGTATTTT. It yields the protein CTSFGTGFTDTQYF.

This clonotype was observed once. Germline and junction disagree at one end, which may indicate a read error. The chain employs TRBV11-2 and TRBJ1-1; the match to TRBD1 covers 7 bases. CDR1 SGHAT and CDR2 FQNNGV come from the germline V gene. The CDR3 sequence is 17 residues long. DNA of the CDR3: TGTGTCAGCAGCTGGATGGTGGCAGGGGGTCGCGACACTGAAGCTTTCTTT. It specifies CVSSWMVAGGRDTEAFF.

The rearrangement links TRBV12-1 to TRBJ2-2; whether TRBD2, the table's D call, matches the DNA was not checked. TRBV12-1 is designated a pseudogene. The length of the CDR3 is 17 residues. CDR3 bases: TGTGCCAGCAGCTTTGGCGGAGCGGGACGTGGCACCGGGGAGCTGTTTTTT. This sequence encodes CASSFGGAGRGTGELFF.

By sample fraction, this clonotype is medium-sized (0.01 to 0.1%). The V call is TRBV11-3, the J call TRBJ2-5; no definite D call. The CDR3 spans 12 residues. The germline V and J ends were trimmed by 5 bases and 7 bases, with 11 bases remaining between them. The germline V gene has CDR1 SGHNT and CDR2 YENEEA. DNA for the CDR3: TGTGCCAGCAGCCCCCGGATGGGGACCCAGTACTTC. Encoded protein: CASSPRMGTQYF.

Points on this clonotype: A much larger clone lies one base from this, so it may be a read error. V and J are TRBV4-2 and TRBJ1-5, with a tentative D call TRBD1 (5 bases). Germline V lookup: CDR1 LGHNA, CDR2 YNFKEQ. CDR3 length: 15 residues. The CDR3 protein is CVSSQDQGRDQPQHF. DNA of the CDR3: TGTGTCAGCAGCCAGGATCAGGGTAGGGATCAGCCCCAGCATTTT.

Comment on this clonotype: A much larger clone lies a single base off, so this may be a read error. J is TRBJ1-1 and V is TRBV6-5, with D perhaps TRBD1 (5 bases). V lost 6 bases to trimming and J lost 1 base, with 15 bases between them. CDR3 length: 15 amino acids. Germline CDR1 and CDR2: MNHEY and SVGAGI. The DNA of the CDR3 is TGTGCCAGCAGCCTACCGGGACTCCAGAACACTGAAGCTTTCTTT. Amino acids: CASSLPGLQNTEAFF.

This clonotype came up many times. This rearrangement joins TRBV29-1 to TRBJ2-6; 7 nucleotides line up with TRBD1. J was trimmed by 1 base and V by 6 bases; bases with no gene match: 0. In germline, CDR1 is SQVTM, CDR2 ANQGSEA. The CDR3 is 13 amino acids. The CDR3 sequence: CSVQGSGANVLTF. In nucleotides, the CDR3 is TGCAGCGTACAGGGGTCTGGGGCCAACGTCCTGACTTTC.

The CDR3 here is CASRGQLNEQYF. In DNA, the CDR3 is TGTGCCAGCAGAGGACAGTTAAACGAGCAGTACTTC. This chain uses TRBV2 with TRBJ2-7; possible D gene TRBD1, 6 bases. This CDR3 has 12 residues. V lost 6 bases to trimming and J lost 5 bases, with 11 bases between them. The germline V gene encodes CDR1 SNHLY and CDR2 FYNNEI.

There are many counts of this clonotype. V usage is TRBV29-1 and J usage is TRBJ1-2, with 9 nucleotides matching TRBD1. The CDR3 totals 12 residues. The V gene end was trimmed by 6 bases and the J gene end by 7 bases; junction bases not matched to a gene: 6. CDR1 is SQVTM, CDR2 ANQGSEA, per germline. CDR3 loop: CSVRDRASGYTF. CDR3 bases: TGCAGCGTCCGGGACAGGGCGAGTGGCTACACCTTC.

The rearrangement uses TRBV12-3 or TRBV12-4 and TRBJ1-2, with D perhaps matching TRBD1 (5 bases). The CDR3 consists of 16 residues. With 1 base removed from V and 10 bases from J, the gap between germline ends came to 22 bases. DNA for the CDR3: TGTGCCAGCAGTTTAGTAGCCGGTCGTGGGGGGGATGACTACACCTTC. Translating gives CASSLVAGRGGDDYTF.

V usage is TRBV11-2 and J usage is TRBJ1-2; tentatively, D is TRBD1 (6 bases). V was shortened by 5 bases and J by 0 bases, with 13 bases between the two germline ends. The CDR3 is 15 residues long. The germline gives CDR1 SGHAT, CDR2 FQNNGV. The CDR3 DNA sequence: TGTGCCAGCAGCCCTCGGGACAATCCTAACTATGGCTACACCTTC. Protein: CASSPRDNPNYGYTF.

As concerns this clonotype: A much larger clone sits a single nucleotide away, making a read error possible. The genes are TRBV10-3 and TRBJ2-1; D is undetermined. The CDR3 is made up of 11 amino acids. CDR1 is ENHRY, CDR2 SYGVKD, per germline. DNA for the CDR3: TGTGCCTTCAGTGAAGCCAATGAGCAGTTCTTC. It is translated as CAFSEANEQFF.

To note about this clonotype: A much larger clone is a single base away; this may be a read error. The chain joins TRBV6-1 to TRBJ2-7, with TRBD1 matching 10 bases. Germline CDR1 is MNHNS and CDR2 is SASEGT. This CDR3 spans 15 amino acids. The CDR3 DNA reads as TGTGCCAGCAGTGAATATGGGACAGGGGTTTACGAGCACTACTTC. Protein sequence: CASSEYGTGVYEHYF.

This clonotype was counted a single time. Possible read error: a much larger clone is one base away. The chain uses TRBV6-5 and TRBJ2-5; tentative D call: TRBD2 (6 bases). V was pared by 10 bases and J by 1 base, with 16 bases between. Germline V CDR1 and CDR2: MNHEY, SVGAGI. The CDR3 has 14 residues. The chain's CDR3 is CANKEWRGQETQYF. The CDR3, as DNA: TGTGCCAACAAGGAGTGGAGGGGCCAAGAGACCCAGTACTTC.

Note on this clonotype: With a much larger clone just one base away, this may be a read error. The chain recombines TRBV5-6 with TRBJ2-1, with 10 bases that match TRBD1. The CDR3 totals 16 residues. Germline CDR1 and CDR2: SGHDT and YYEEEE. The DNA for the CDR3 is TGTGCCAGCAGCCTGCCGGGACAGGGGATGTACAATGTGCAGTTCTTC. It codes for CASSLPGQGMYNVQFF.

V and J are TRBV29-1 and TRBJ2-1, with a possible D match to TRBD2 (5 bases). The length of the CDR3 is 16 residues. V lost 8 bases and J lost 8, with 28 bases in between. CDR1 and CDR2 (germline): SQVTM, ANQGSEA. CDR3 in amino acids: CSIADPTSELYHEQFF. As DNA, the CDR3 is TGCAGCATTGCAGACCCCACTAGTGAACTATACCATGAGCAGTTCTTC.

In regard to this clonotype: One junction end disagrees with the germline gene, perhaps due to a read error. The chain couples TRBV5-1 to TRBJ2-7; D is undetermined. Per germline, CDR1 SGHRS and CDR2 YFSETQ. CDR3 length: 15 amino acids. Here the CDR3 reads CASNLEGLGIYEQYF. CDR3 coding DNA: TGCGCCAGCAACTTGGAAGGCCTGGGCATCTACGAGCAGTACTTC.

With regard to this clonotype: Being one base from a much bigger clone, this may be a read error. The V gene is TRBV5-1, the J gene TRBJ2-3; D is possibly TRBD1 (5 bases). Looked up from germline, CDR1 is SGHRS and CDR2 is YFSETQ. The germline V and J ends were trimmed by 3 bases and 4 bases, with 12 bases remaining between them. There are 14 residues in the CDR3. This chain's CDR3 is CASSSRQGADTQYF. The CDR3 bases are TGCGCCAGCAGCTCCCGTCAGGGCGCAGATACGCAGTATTTT.

Points on this clonotype: Sequence at one end of the junction differs from germline and may be a read error. The CDR3 here is CASSLDVTGGGDEHFF. CDR3 sequence (DNA): TGTGCCAGCAGTTTAGATGTGACGGGTGGGGGCGATGAGCACTTCTTC. This chain joins TRBV11-2 and TRBJ2-1; a possible D gene is TRBD1 (6 bases). This CDR3 region has 16 residues. In germline, CDR1 is SGHAT, CDR2 FQNNGV.

This sequence joins TRBV29-1 and TRBJ2-7; either TRBD1 or TRBD2 may fit D (6 bases each). Trimming shortened V by 8 bases and J by 5 bases, and 16 bases separated the two germline ends. CDR3 length equals 12 residues. Germline V CDR1 and CDR2: SQVTM, ANQGSEA. Here the CDR3 DNA reads TGCAGCACACCAGATAGGGGGGACGAGCAGTACTTC. Protein product: CSTPDRGDEQYF.

This clonotype was recorded at least ten times. The chain employs TRBV12-3 or TRBV12-4 and TRBJ1-2; tentatively, D is TRBD1 (6 bases). The CDR3 totals 14 residues. V gave up 10 bases and J gave up 6 bases, with 21 bases separating them. For the CDR3, the DNA is TGTGCCACTCAAAGGGGGGAGGGGAGTGATGGCTACACCTTC. Protein sequence: CATQRGEGSDGYTF.

There are many counts of this clonotype. The genes are TRBV12-3 or TRBV12-4 and TRBJ2-1, with TRBD1 matching over 9 bases. The CDR3 runs 13 residues. V trimming: 7 bases; J trimming: 6 bases; junction bases outside the gene matches: 4. The CDR3 DNA reads as TGTGCCAGCACCACGGACAGGGGCAATGAGCAGTTCTTC. Translated: CASTTDRGNEQFF.

A word on this clonotype: Mismatch with germline at one junction end may stem from a read error. The CDR3 region has the DNA TGTGCCAGCAGCCCTGGGATGAGCTCCTACAATGTGCAGTTCTTC. Translation: CASSPGMSSYNVQFF. This chain joins TRBV11-3 and TRBJ2-1; D remains unclear. CDR3 size: 15 residues. Germline values: CDR1 SGHNT, CDR2 YENEEA.

This clonotype was counted many times. The rearrangement links TRBV28 to TRBJ1-1, with TRBD1 as a possible D gene (5 bases). The CDR3 is 15 residues long. Germline values: CDR1 MDHEN, CDR2 SYDVKM. V shed 4 bases and J shed 1 base, with 13 bases lying between them. In DNA, the CDR3 is TGTGCCAGCAGTTCCTCTTGGGGCCCGAACACTGAAGCTTTCTTT. It codes for CASSSSWGPNTEAFF.

As concerns this clonotype: At one end, the junction sequence differs from germline, possibly due to a read error. The J gene is TRBJ2-3, the V gene TRBV11-2, with D unresolved. The germline gives CDR1 SGHAT, CDR2 FQNNGV. CDR3 length: 13 amino acids. Written as DNA, the CDR3 is TGTACCAGCAGCTTGGTCCTCCCCGATCCGCAGTATTTT. Translated, it gives CTSSLVLPDPQYF.

This clonotype has at least ten counts. V and J are TRBV5-6 and TRBJ2-1, with D uncertain. The CDR3 length is 17 residues. Trimming took 3 bases from V and 1 from J, leaving 17 bases between them. CDR1 and CDR2 from the germline V gene are SGHDT and YYEEEE. The CDR3 reads CASSSLSKTRSYNEQFF. The CDR3 region has the DNA TGTGCCAGCAGCTCCCTAAGTAAGACCCGTTCCTACAATGAGCAGTTCTTC.